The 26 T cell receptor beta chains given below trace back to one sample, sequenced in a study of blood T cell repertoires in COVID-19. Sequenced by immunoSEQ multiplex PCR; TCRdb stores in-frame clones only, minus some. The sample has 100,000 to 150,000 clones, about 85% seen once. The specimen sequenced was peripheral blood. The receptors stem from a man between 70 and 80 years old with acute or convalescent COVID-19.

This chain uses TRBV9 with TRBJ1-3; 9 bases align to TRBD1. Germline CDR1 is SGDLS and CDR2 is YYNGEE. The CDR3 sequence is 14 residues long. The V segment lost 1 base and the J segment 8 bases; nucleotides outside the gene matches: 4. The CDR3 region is CASSVSGQGDTIYF. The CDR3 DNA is TGTGCCAGCAGCGTATCGGGACAGGGAGACACCATATATTTT.

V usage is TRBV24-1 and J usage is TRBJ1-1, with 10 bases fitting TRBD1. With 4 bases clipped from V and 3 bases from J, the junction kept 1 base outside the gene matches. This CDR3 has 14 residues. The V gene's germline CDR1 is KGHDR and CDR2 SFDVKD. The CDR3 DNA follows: TGTGCCACCAGTGAAGGGACAGGGGACACTGAAGCTTTCTTT. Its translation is CATSEGTGDTEAFF.

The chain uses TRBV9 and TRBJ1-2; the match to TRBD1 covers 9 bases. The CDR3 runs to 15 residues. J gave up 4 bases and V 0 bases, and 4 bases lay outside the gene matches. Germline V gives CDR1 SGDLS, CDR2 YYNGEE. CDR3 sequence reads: CASSVVGQGSYGYTF. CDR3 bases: TGTGCCAGCAGCGTAGTCGGACAGGGGAGCTATGGCTACACCTTC.

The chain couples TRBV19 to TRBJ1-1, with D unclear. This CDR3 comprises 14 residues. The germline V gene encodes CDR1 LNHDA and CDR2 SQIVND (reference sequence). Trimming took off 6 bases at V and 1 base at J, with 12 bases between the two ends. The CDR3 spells CASRLEGTNTEAFF. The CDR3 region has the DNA TGTGCCAGTAGGTTGGAGGGAACGAACACTGAAGCTTTCTTT.

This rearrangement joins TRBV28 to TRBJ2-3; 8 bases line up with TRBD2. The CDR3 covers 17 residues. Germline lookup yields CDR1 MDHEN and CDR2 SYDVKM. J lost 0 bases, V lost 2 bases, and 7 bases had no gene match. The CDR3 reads CASSLVQRGTSTDTQYF. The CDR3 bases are TGTGCCAGCAGTTTAGTCCAGCGGGGGACTAGCACAGATACGCAGTATTTT.

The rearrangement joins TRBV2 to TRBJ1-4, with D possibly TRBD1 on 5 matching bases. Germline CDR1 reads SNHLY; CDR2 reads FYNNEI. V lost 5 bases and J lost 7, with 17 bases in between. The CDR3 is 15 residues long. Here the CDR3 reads CASSSPFGGSEKLFF. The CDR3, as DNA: TGTGCCAGCAGTTCTCCGTTCGGGGGGTCTGAAAAACTGTTTTTT. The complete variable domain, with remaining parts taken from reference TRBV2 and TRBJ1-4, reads EPEVTQTPSHQVTQMGQEVILRCVPISNHLYFYWYRQILGQKVEFLVSFYNNEISEKSEIFDDQFSVERPDGSNFTLKIRSTKLEDSAMYFCASSSPFGGSEKLFFGSGTQLSVL.

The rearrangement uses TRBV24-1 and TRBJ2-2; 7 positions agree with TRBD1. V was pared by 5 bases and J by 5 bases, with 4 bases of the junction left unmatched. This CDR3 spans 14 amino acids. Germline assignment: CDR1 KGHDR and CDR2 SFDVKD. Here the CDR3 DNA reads TGTGCCACCAGTGGGACAGGAAATACCGGGGAGCTGTTTTTT. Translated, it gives CATSGTGNTGELFF.

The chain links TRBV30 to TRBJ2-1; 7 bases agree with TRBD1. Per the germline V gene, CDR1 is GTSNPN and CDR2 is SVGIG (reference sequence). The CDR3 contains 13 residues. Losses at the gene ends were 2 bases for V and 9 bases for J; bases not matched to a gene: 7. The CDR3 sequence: CAWSPQRGLEQFF. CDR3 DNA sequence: TGTGCCTGGAGTCCCCAAAGGGGGCTTGAGCAGTTCTTC.

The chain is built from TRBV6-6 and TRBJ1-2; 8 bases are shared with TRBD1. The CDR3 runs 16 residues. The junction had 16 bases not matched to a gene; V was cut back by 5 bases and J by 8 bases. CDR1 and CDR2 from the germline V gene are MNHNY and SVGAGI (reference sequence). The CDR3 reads CASSISGGAGKIGYTF. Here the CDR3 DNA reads TGTGCCAGCAGTATCTCAGGGGGCGCGGGGAAAATAGGCTACACCTTC.

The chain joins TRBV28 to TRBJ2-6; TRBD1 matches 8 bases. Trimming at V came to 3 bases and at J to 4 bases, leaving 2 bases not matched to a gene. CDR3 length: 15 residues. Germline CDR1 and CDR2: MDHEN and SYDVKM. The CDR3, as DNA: TGTGCCAGCAGTTTCAGGGGGCTAGGGGCCAACGTCCTGACTTTC. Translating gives CASSFRGLGANVLTF.

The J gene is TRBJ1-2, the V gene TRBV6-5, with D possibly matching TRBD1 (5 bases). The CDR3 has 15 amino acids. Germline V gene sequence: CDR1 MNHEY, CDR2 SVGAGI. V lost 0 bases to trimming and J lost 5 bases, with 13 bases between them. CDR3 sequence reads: CASSYSPGWNYGYTF. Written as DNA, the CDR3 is TGTGCCAGCAGTTACTCGCCAGGGTGGAATTATGGCTACACCTTC.

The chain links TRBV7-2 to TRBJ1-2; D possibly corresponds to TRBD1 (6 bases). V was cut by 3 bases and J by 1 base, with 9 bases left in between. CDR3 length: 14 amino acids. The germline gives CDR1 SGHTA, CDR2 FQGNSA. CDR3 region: CASSLDRINYGYTF. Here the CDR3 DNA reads TGTGCCAGCAGCTTGGACAGAATTAACTATGGCTACACCTTC. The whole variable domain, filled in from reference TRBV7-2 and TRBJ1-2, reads GAGVSQSPSNKVTEKGKDVELRCDPISGHTALYWYRQSLGQGLEFLIYFQGNSAPDKSGLPSDRFSAERTGGSVSTLTIQRTQQEDSAVYLCASSLDRINYGYTFGSGTRLTVV.

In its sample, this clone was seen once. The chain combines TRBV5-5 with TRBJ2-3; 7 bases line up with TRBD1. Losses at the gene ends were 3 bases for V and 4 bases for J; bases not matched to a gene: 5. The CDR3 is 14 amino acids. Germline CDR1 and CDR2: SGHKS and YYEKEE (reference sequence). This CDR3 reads CASSSGTASDTQYF. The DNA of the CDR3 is TGTGCCAGCAGCTCCGGGACAGCATCAGATACGCAGTATTTT.

The CDR3 coding sequence is TGTGCCAGTTTTACAGGGGGTCGGCAAGAGACCCAGTACTTC. It translates to CASFTGGRQETQYF. V is TRBV18 and J is TRBJ2-5, with TRBD1 identical over 8 bases. Losses at the gene ends were 9 bases for V and 2 bases for J; bases not matched to a gene: 8. Germline CDR1 and CDR2: KGHSH and LQKENI. This CDR3 spans 14 amino acids.

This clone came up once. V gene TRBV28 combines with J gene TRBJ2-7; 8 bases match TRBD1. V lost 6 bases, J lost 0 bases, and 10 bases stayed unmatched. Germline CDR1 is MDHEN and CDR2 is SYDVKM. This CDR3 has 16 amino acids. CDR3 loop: CASSPTGGRSSYEQYF. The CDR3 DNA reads TGTGCCAGCAGCCCTACAGGGGGACGGTCCTCCTACGAGCAGTACTTC.

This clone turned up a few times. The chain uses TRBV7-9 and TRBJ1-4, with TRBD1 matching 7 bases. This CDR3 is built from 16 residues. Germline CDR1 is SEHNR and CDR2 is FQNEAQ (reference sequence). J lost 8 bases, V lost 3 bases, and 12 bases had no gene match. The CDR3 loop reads CASSLGRQGSYEKLFF. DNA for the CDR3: TGTGCCAGCAGCTTGGGGAGACAGGGTAGCTACGAAAAACTGTTTTTT.

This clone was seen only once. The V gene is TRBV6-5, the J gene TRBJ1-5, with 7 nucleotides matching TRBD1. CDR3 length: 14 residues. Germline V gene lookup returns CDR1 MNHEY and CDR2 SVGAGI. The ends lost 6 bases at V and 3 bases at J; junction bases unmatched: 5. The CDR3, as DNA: TGTGCCAGCAGGCCCGGACAGGTCAATCAGCCCCAGCATTTT. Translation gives CASRPGQVNQPQHF.

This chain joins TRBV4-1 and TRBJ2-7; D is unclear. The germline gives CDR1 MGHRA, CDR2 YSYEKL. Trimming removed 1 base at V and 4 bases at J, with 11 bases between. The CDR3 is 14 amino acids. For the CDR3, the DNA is TGCGCCAGCAGCCAAGGAGAGTCCGCGTACGAGCAGTACTTC. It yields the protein CASSQGESAYEQYF.

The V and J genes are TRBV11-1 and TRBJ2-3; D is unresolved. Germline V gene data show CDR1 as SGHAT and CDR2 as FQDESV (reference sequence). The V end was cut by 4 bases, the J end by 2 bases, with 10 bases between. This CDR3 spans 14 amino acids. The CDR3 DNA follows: TGTGCCAGCAGCTCCTCTGCGTACACAGATACGCAGTATTTT. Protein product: CASSSSAYTDTQYF.

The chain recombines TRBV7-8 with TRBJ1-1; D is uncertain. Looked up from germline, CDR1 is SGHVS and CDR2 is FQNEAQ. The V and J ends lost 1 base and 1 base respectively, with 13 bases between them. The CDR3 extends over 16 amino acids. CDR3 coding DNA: TGTGCCAGCAGCTTAGTTTACGCGGCCCGGAACACTGAAGCTTTCTTT. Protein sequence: CASSLVYAARNTEAFF.

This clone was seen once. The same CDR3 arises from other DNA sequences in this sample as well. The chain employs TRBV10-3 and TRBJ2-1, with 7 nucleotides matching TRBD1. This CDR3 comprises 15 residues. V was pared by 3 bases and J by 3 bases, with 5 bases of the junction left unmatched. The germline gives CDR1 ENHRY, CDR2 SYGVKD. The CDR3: CAISDPGGLYNEQFF. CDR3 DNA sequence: TGTGCCATCAGTGACCCAGGGGGTCTCTACAATGAGCAGTTCTTC.

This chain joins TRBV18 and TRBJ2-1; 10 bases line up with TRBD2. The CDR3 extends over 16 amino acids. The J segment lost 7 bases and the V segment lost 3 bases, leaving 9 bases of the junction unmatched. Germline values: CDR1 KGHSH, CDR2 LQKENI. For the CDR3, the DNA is TGTGCCAGCTCACCTAGCGGGGGGACTAATGGGAATGAGCAGTTCTTC. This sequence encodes CASSPSGGTNGNEQFF. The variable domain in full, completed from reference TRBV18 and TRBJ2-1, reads NAGVMQNPRHLVRRRGQEARLRCSPMKGHSHVYWYRQLPEEGLKFMVYLQKENIIDESGMPKERFSAEFPKEGPSILRIQQVVRGDSAAYFCASSPSGGTNGNEQFFGPGTRLTVL.

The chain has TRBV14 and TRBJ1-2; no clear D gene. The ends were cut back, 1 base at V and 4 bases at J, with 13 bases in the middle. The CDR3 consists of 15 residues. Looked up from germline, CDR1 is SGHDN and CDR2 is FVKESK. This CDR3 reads CASSQGLTKGYGYTF. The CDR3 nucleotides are TGTGCCAGCAGCCAAGGATTGACTAAGGGCTATGGCTACACCTTC.

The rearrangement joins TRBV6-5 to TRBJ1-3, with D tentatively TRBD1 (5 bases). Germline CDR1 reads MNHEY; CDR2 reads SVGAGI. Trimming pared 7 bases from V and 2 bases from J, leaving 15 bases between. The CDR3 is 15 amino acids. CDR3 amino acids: CASKRVGGAGNTIYF. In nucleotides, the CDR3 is TGTGCCAGCAAACGAGTCGGAGGGGCTGGAAACACCATATATTTT.

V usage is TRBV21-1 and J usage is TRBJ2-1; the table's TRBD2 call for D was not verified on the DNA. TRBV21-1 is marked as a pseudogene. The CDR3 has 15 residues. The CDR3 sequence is CASSKVEGSYNEQFF. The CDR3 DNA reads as TGTGCCAGCAGCAAAGTCGAGGGCTCCTACAATGAGCAGTTCTTC.

This CDR3 reads CASSSGTGIYEQYF. The CDR3 coding sequence is TGTGCCAGCAGCTCCGGGACAGGAATCTACGAGCAGTACTTC. V is TRBV7-9 and J is TRBJ2-7, with 8 bases aligning to TRBD1. The CDR3 consists of 14 residues. The V gene's germline CDR1 is SEHNR and CDR2 FQNEAQ (reference sequence). V gave up 4 bases and J gave up 3 bases; unmatched junction bases: 5. Full variable domain (outside the CDR3, taken from reference TRBV7-9 and TRBJ2-7): DTGVSQNPRHKITKRGQNVTFRCDPISEHNRLYWYRQTLGQGPEFLTYFQNEAQLEKSRLLSDRFSAERPKGSFSTLEIQRTEQGDSAMYLCASSSGTGIYEQYFGPGTRLTVT.